Listed below are T cell receptor beta chains from one sample, sequenced in a study of blood T cell repertoires in COVID-19. Produced via immunoSEQ multiplex PCR; TCRdb's table is partial and in-frame only. Altogether about 200,000 clones are present, 70% to 90% being singletons, with the ten largest covering 0.95%. The sequencing sample was made of peripheral blood. These receptors came from a man aged 55-75 years with COVID-19, enrolled during active disease. The CDR3 runs from the conserved cysteine through the conserved F or W. A D gene is named only where the DNA matches it firmly. Only some rows state a clone size, as once, few, many or a class for expanded clones.

V: TRBV9
J: TRBJ1-5
D: NA
size: NA
CDR3: CASSVAQGREPQHF
DNA: TGTGCCAGCAGCGTAGCTCAGGGTAGGGAGCCCCAGCATTTT

V: TRBV19
J: TRBJ2-1
D: NA
size: NA
CDR3: CASSIRRALEQFF
DNA: TGTGCCAGTAGTATCCGGAGAGCCCTTGAGCAGTTCTTC

V: TRBV27
J: TRBJ1-2
D: TRBD1
size: NA
CDR3: CASSLKGAPVYGYTF
DNA: TGTGCCAGCAGTTTAAAGGGGGCGCCCGTCTATGGCTACACCTTC

V: TRBV7-2
J: TRBJ1-1
D: NA
size: NA
CDR3: CASSSNPGILTEAFF
DNA: TGTGCCAGCAGCAGCAACCCGGGAATACTCACTGAAGCTTTCTTT

V: TRBV19
J: TRBJ1-5
D: TRBD1
size: NA
CDR3: CASSLGQGSNQPQHF
DNA: TGTGCCAGTAGTTTAGGACAGGGTAGCAATCAGCCCCAGCATTTT

V: TRBV3-1/TRBV3-2
J: TRBJ1-1
D: NA
size: NA
CDR3: CASSQGALMNTEAFF
DNA: TGTGCCAGCAGCCAAGGGGCACTCATGAACACTGAAGCTTTCTTT

V: TRBV27
J: TRBJ1-1
D: NA
size: NA
CDR3: CASSPQGATEAFF
DNA: TGTGCCAGCAGCCCCCAAGGGGCCACTGAAGCTTTCTTT

V: TRBV5-5
J: TRBJ2-7
D: NA
size: NA
CDR3: CASSLFPAYEQYF
DNA: TGTGCCAGCAGCTTATTTCCCGCCTACGAGCAGTACTTC

V: TRBV6-5
J: TRBJ1-1
D: NA
size: NA
CDR3: CASSYRRGDEAFF
DNA: TGTGCCAGCAGTTACAGGAGGGGCGATGAAGCTTTCTTT

V: TRBV4-3
J: TRBJ1-1
D: TRBD1
size: NA
CDR3: CASSHRQGTYTEAFF
DNA: TGCGCCAGCAGCCATCGACAGGGTACGTACACTGAAGCTTTCTTT

V: TRBV29-1
J: TRBJ1-4
D: TRBD1
size: NA
CDR3: CSVERTGSDEKLFF
DNA: TGCAGCGTTGAACGGACAGGGTCGGATGAAAAACTGTTTTTT

V: TRBV29-1
J: TRBJ1-4
D: NA
size: few
CDR3: CSVGQGSTNEKLFF
DNA: TGCAGCGTTGGCCAGGGGTCCACTAATGAAAAACTGTTTTTT

V: TRBV19
J: TRBJ1-5
D: NA
size: NA
CDR3: CASSSRVNQPQHF
DNA: TGTGCCAGTAGTAGCAGGGTCAACCAGCCCCAGCATTTT

V: TRBV5-1
J: TRBJ1-4
D: TRBD1
size: NA
CDR3: CASSLAGQGIEKLFF
DNA: TGCGCCAGCAGCTTGGCGGGACAGGGAATTGAAAAACTGTTTTTT

V: TRBV2
J: TRBJ1-2
D: NA
size: NA
CDR3: CASSATEILYGYTF
DNA: TGTGCCAGCAGTGCCACGGAGATCTTGTATGGCTACACCTTC

V: TRBV19
J: TRBJ2-1
D: TRBD1
size: NA
CDR3: CASSPGTANNEQFF
DNA: TGTGCCAGTAGCCCCGGGACAGCAAACAATGAGCAGTTCTTC

V: TRBV30
J: TRBJ1-4
D: TRBD1
size: NA
CDR3: CAWSAKTGTNEKLFF
DNA: TGTGCCTGGAGTGCGAAGACAGGGACTAATGAAAAACTGTTTTTT

V: TRBV19
J: TRBJ1-1
D: NA
size: NA
CDR3: CASGVQGGNTEAFF
DNA: TGTGCCAGTGGCGTCCAGGGTGGCAACACTGAAGCTTTCTTT

V: TRBV5-6
J: TRBJ1-5
D: NA
size: few
CDR3: CASSLAGIAQPQHF
DNA: TGTGCCAGCAGCTTGGCCGGGATCGCTCAGCCCCAGCATTTT

V: TRBV7-6
J: TRBJ1-2
D: NA
size: NA
CDR3: CASSLEGGDGYTF
DNA: TGTGCCAGCAGCTTAGAGGGAGGGGATGGCTACACCTTC

V: TRBV5-1
J: TRBJ2-2
D: TRBD1
size: NA
CDR3: CASSLITQGATGELFF
DNA: TGCGCCAGCAGCTTAATTACGCAGGGGGCCACCGGGGAGCTGTTTTTT

V: TRBV5-4
J: TRBJ2-2
D: TRBD1
size: NA
CDR3: CASRRDRGAGELFF
DNA: TGTGCCAGCCGCCGGGACAGGGGGGCCGGGGAGCTGTTTTTT

V: TRBV4-3
J: TRBJ1-2
D: TRBD1
size: NA
CDR3: CASSQVGDRGAAGYTF
DNA: TGCGCCAGCAGCCAAGTGGGGGACAGGGGGGCGGCTGGCTACACCTTC

V: TRBV6-2/TRBV6-3
J: TRBJ1-5
D: NA
size: NA
CDR3: CASSRPTGRVYGSNQPQHF
DNA: TGTGCCAGCAGCCGCCCGACAGGAAGGGTGTACGGTAGCAATCAGCCCCAGCATTTT

V: TRBV9
J: TRBJ1-2
D: NA
size: NA
CDR3: CASSVDQRQGLYGYTF
DNA: TGTGCCAGCAGCGTAGACCAGAGACAAGGTCTCTATGGCTACACCTTC

V: TRBV30
J: TRBJ1-3
D: TRBD1
size: once
CDR3: CAWGGTGSSNTIYF
DNA: TGTGCCTGGGGAGGGACAGGGAGTAGCAACACCATATATTTT

V: TRBV27
J: TRBJ1-2
D: NA
size: NA
CDR3: CASGRVSGGYTF
DNA: TGTGCCAGCGGGAGGGTAAGCGGCGGCTACACCTTC

V: TRBV6-6
J: TRBJ2-1
D: NA
size: NA
CDR3: CASSPAPFRDWAYGEQFF
DNA: TGTGCCAGCAGTCCGGCCCCCTTCAGGGACTGGGCTTATGGTGAGCAGTTCTTC

V: TRBV6-6
J: TRBJ2-7
D: NA
size: NA
CDR3: CASSYSRQSYEQYF
DNA: TGTGCCAGCAGTTACTCGAGACAGTCCTACGAGCAGTACTTC

V: TRBV29-1
J: TRBJ2-1
D: TRBD2
size: NA
CDR3: CSVRAGGSYNEQFF
DNA: TGCAGCGTTCGTGCGGGGGGCTCCTACAATGAGCAGTTCTTC

V: TRBV19
J: TRBJ1-2
D: NA
size: NA
CDR3: CASSIDFRKSYGYTF
DNA: TGTGCCAGTAGTATAGATTTCAGGAAGTCCTATGGCTACACCTTC

V: TRBV9
J: TRBJ1-1
D: TRBD1
size: NA
CDR3: CASSAGQGFTEAFF
DNA: TGTGCCAGCAGCGCCGGACAGGGATTCACTGAAGCTTTCTTT

V: TRBV6-5
J: TRBJ2-1
D: NA
size: once
CDR3: CASSYGATNDEQFF
DNA: TGTGCCAGCAGTTACGGGGCCACGAACGATGAGCAGTTCTTC

V: TRBV5-6
J: TRBJ2-1
D: TRBD2
size: NA
CDR3: CASSSLVRTSGSSYNEQFF
DNA: TGTGCCAGCAGCTCGCTAGTACGGACTAGCGGGAGCTCCTACAATGAGCAGTTCTTC

V: TRBV9
J: TRBJ2-7
D: TRBD2
size: NA
CDR3: CASSPDLAASYEQYF
DNA: TGTGCCAGCAGCCCCGACCTAGCGGCTTCCTACGAGCAGTACTTC

V: TRBV7-8
J: TRBJ2-2
D: NA
size: NA
CDR3: CASSVGQGGTGELFF
DNA: TGTGCCAGCAGCGTGGGGCAGGGTGGCACCGGGGAGCTGTTTTTT

V: TRBV6-5
J: TRBJ2-7
D: TRBD1
size: NA
CDR3: CASSLVRTGSYEQYF
DNA: TGTGCCAGCAGCCTCGTCAGGACAGGGTCCTACGAGCAGTACTTC

V: TRBV3-1/TRBV3-2
J: TRBJ2-3
D: TRBD2
size: NA
CDR3: CASSQGLATDTQYF
DNA: TGTGCCAGCAGCCAAGGACTAGCCACAGATACGCAGTATTTT

V: TRBV30
J: TRBJ1-1
D: NA
size: once
CDR3: CAWGETPNTEAFF
DNA: TGTGCCTGGGGCGAGACACCTAACACTGAAGCTTTCTTT

V: TRBV4-1
J: TRBJ1-3
D: NA
size: NA
CDR3: CASSGGAGSGNTIYF
DNA: TGCGCCAGCAGCGGGGGGGCAGGATCTGGAAACACCATATATTTT

V: TRBV5-1
J: TRBJ1-1
D: NA
size: few
CDR3: CASSSGRVNTEAFF
DNA: TGCGCCAGCAGCTCGGGGAGGGTTAACACTGAAGCTTTCTTT

V: TRBV30
J: TRBJ1-2
D: NA
size: few
CDR3: CAWSGKPGYGYTF
DNA: TGTGCCTGGAGCGGCAAGCCGGGCTATGGCTACACCTTC

V: TRBV6-2/TRBV6-3
J: TRBJ2-7
D: NA
size: once
CDR3: CASSYVFRPQIFYEQYF
DNA: TGTGCCAGCAGTTACGTTTTCCGACCACAGATATTCTACGAGCAGTACTTC

V: TRBV9
J: TRBJ1-2
D: TRBD1
size: once
CDR3: CASSVATGQGQGYTF
DNA: TGTGCCAGCAGCGTAGCTACGGGACAGGGGCAGGGCTACACCTTC

V: TRBV28
J: TRBJ2-1
D: NA
size: NA
CDR3: CASSNSGNYNEQFF
DNA: TGTGCCAGCAGTAACAGCGGAAATTACAATGAGCAGTTCTTC

V: TRBV5-6
J: TRBJ2-7
D: TRBD1
size: NA
CDR3: CASSFTQGQREQYF
DNA: TGTGCCAGCAGCTTTACCCAGGGACAGCGCGAGCAGTACTTC

V: TRBV7-3
J: TRBJ1-2
D: NA
size: NA
CDR3: CASSFEAGKSYGYTF
DNA: TGTGCCAGCAGCTTCGAAGCAGGGAAATCCTATGGCTACACCTTC

V: TRBV30
J: TRBJ1-1
D: NA
size: NA
CDR3: CAWSYRVEDEAFF
DNA: TGTGCCTGGAGTTACAGGGTTGAGGATGAAGCTTTCTTT

V: TRBV25-1
J: TRBJ2-7
D: NA
size: NA
CDR3: CASSESWSSYEQYF
DNA: TGTGCCAGCAGTGAATCCTGGAGTAGCTACGAGCAGTACTTC

V: TRBV4-3
J: TRBJ2-1
D: NA
size: NA
CDR3: CASSQDWAETYNEQFF
DNA: TGCGCCAGCAGCCAAGATTGGGCAGAAACCTACAATGAGCAGTTCTTC

V: TRBV7-2
J: TRBJ1-5
D: NA
size: once
CDR3: CASSPGGAEPQHF
DNA: TGTGCCAGCAGCCCAGGAGGCGCGGAGCCCCAGCATTTT

V: TRBV5-1
J: TRBJ1-3
D: NA
size: NA
CDR3: CASNPGAGNTIYF
DNA: TGCGCCAGCAATCCGGGGGCTGGAAACACCATATATTTT

V: TRBV7-8
J: TRBJ1-5
D: NA
size: NA
CDR3: CASSLGGSYSNQPQHF
DNA: TGTGCCAGCAGCTTAGGGGGCTCCTATAGCAATCAGCCCCAGCATTTT